The source of this TCR beta chain is a study of cytomegalovirus exposure and HLA in healthy donors. This clone was detected only a few times. The primer mix had 60 Vbeta and 13 Jbeta primers. Measured with immunoSEQ multiplex PCR; TCRdb has only the in-frame clones, and not every one. The data show roughly 180,000 clones, about three quarters seen once. Trimming pared 6 bases from V and 2 bases from J, leaving 16 bases between. CDR1 is MDHEN and CDR2 is SYDVKM in the germline V gene. CDR3 length equals 15 residues. The sequenced material came from PBMCs. The sequence was collected from a female donor in good health and CMV-seronegative. The chain uses TRBV28 and TRBJ1-1; D might be TRBD1 (5 bases). The CDR3 is CASSPDTGFNTEAFF. The CDR3 DNA is TGTGCCAGCAGCCCCGACACAGGATTTAACACTGAAGCTTTCTTT.